These 5 T cell receptor beta chains originate from one sample sequenced in a study of response to subunit inactivated influenza vaccine. TCRdb redid the calling of the RT-PCR reads with MiXCR, one entry per CDR3 protein. The sample has 630,000 or so distinct CDR3 sequences; around 16% are singletons. The material sequenced was PBMCs from blood, taken 12 days after vaccination. These receptors all stem from a man over 45 who received an inactivated influenza vaccine.

This chain connects TRBV25-1 to TRBJ1-2; D is undetermined. The V and J ends lost 6 bases and 4 bases respectively, with 15 bases between them. Germline values: CDR1 MGHDK, CDR2 SYGVNS. The CDR3 consists of 14 residues. CDR3 residues: CASSHHTWGYGYTF. The CDR3 nucleotides are TGTGCCAGCAGCCATCACACATGGGGCTATGGCTACACCTTC.

The genes are TRBV6-1 and TRBJ1-1; tentatively, D is TRBD1 (5 bases). Germline V gives CDR1 MNHNS, CDR2 SASEGT. This CDR3 spans 13 amino acids. V lost 2 bases, J lost 4 bases, and 8 bases lay in between. CDR3 DNA: TGTGCCAGCAGTGAAATGGGGGGCACTGAAGCTTTCTTT. Protein product: CASSEMGGTEAFF.

This clonotype was observed many times. V and J are TRBV6-6 and TRBJ2-3; D ambiguous. CDR3 length: 13 amino acids. Germline assignment: CDR1 MNHNY and CDR2 SVGAGI (reference sequence). The V end was cut by 2 bases, the J end by 3 bases, with 6 bases between. CDR3 nucleotides: TGTGCCAGCAGTTACCCGGAAACAGATACGCAGTATTTT. Its translation: CASSYPETDTQYF.

This clonotype appeared a few times. The CDR3 DNA follows: TGTGCCAGCAGCCGGACAGATAATTCACCCCTCCACTTT. Its protein product is CASSRTDNSPLHF. V usage is TRBV3-1 and J usage is TRBJ1-6; a possible D gene is TRBD1 (6 bases). The germline CDR1 and CDR2 sequences are LGHDT and YNNKEL (reference sequence). This CDR3 spans 13 amino acids. V shed 4 bases and J shed 5 bases, with 6 bases lying between them.

This clonotype was recorded at least ten times. The chain carries TRBV20-1 and TRBJ2-4; tentatively, D is TRBD1 (5 bases). Trimming left V 6 bases short and J 6 bases short, with 18 bases between. The germline gives CDR1 DFQATT, CDR2 SNEGSKA (reference sequence). The CDR3 sequence is 14 residues long. The CDR3 loop reads CSASQTLRGNIQYF. In DNA form, the CDR3 reads TGCAGTGCATCACAGACATTAAGGGGAAACATTCAGTACTTC.